This record concerns one T cell receptor beta chain sequence. These data are taken from a study of T cell responses to AZD1222 COVID-19 vaccine. With 5 bases clipped from V and 8 bases from J, the junction kept 9 bases outside the gene matches. CDR1 and CDR2 (germline): SGHAT, FQNNGV. The CDR3 covers 15 residues. Method: immunoSEQ multiplex PCR; TCRdb's copy keeps in-frame clones and lacks some. Of about 140,000 clones in the sample, about 90% were seen once. This sequence was found in an adult who received the AZD1222 COVID-19 vaccine. This chain uses TRBV11-2 with TRBJ2-1; 10 bases agree with TRBD1. Material: peripheral blood, obtained 28 days after the second AZD1222 dose. The CDR3 bases are TGTGCCAGCAGCGCCCCGGGACAGGGGCTGGATGAGCAGTTCTTC. Translation: CASSAPGQGLDEQFF.